Detailed here is one T cell receptor (beta chain). This receptor's antigen is unknown. No base-level quality is on record; no much larger clone is a single base apart. The data are from a study of control samples from healthy donors and cancer patients (dated by TCRdb to the early 2020s). To prepare the library, the immunoSEQ multiplex PCR assay was applied. In TCRdb, the immuneACCESS table is reduced to in-frame sequences with V and J assigned. These tables do not hold every clone; where another copy was compared, an unresolved V gene accounts for under half, and the others remain unexplained. The sample table records 150,000 or so clones; 93% of these occur just once. The ten largest clones capture over 2% of the sample. Sequencing used blood. This receptor was obtained from a man over 45 in good health.

The CDR3 loop reads CASSNGQGLSGANVLTF. The DNA is as follows: TGCGCCAGCAGTAACGGACAGGGCCTCTCTGGGGCCAACGTCCTGACTTTC. This sequence uses TRBV5-1 and TRBJ2-6, with 8 bases matching TRBD1. The CDR3 holds 17 amino acids from the cysteine to the phenylalanine. Only the CDR3 part of the read is kept: 51 bases, read in frame from the first base. Here V drops 5 bases and J drops 0 bases, and the junction holds 7 bases not matched to any gene. The germline V gene encodes CDR1 SGHRS and CDR2 YFSETQ.